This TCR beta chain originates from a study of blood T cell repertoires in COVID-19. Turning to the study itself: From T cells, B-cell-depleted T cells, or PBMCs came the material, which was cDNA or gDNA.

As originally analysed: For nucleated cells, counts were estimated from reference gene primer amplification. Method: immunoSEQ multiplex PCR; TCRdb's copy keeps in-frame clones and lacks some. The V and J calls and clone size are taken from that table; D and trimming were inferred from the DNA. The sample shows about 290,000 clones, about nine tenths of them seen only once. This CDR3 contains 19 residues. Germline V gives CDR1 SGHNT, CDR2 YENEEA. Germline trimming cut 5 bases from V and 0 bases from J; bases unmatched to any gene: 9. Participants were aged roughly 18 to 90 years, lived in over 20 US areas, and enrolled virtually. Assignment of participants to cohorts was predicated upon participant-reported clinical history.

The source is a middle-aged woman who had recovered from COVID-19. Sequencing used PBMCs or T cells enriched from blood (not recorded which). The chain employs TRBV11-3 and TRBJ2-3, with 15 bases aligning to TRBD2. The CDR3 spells CASSPGLAGGPVSTDTQYF. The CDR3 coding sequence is TGTGCCAGCAGCCCAGGACTAGCGGGAGGGCCGGTAAGCACAGATACGCAGTATTTT. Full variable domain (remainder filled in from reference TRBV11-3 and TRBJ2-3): EAGVVQSPRYKIIEKKQPVAFWCNPISGHNTLYWYLQNLGQGPELLIRYENEEAVDDSQLPKDRFSAERLKGVDSTLKIQPAELGDSAVYLCASSPGLAGGPVSTDTQYFGPGTRLTVL.